This T cell receptor beta chain derives from a study of glioma-infiltrating T cells. TCR alpha and beta CDR3 regions were amplified from RNA using iRepertoire nested multiplex PCR. TCRdb itself ran the multiplex PCR reads through MiXCR, one entry per CDR3 protein. Altogether a few hundred thousand distinct CDR3 sequences are present, 41% being singletons, with the ten largest covering more than 10%. This CDR3 spans 18 amino acids. Germline V gene sequence: CDR1 SGHVS, CDR2 FQNEAQ. Notes on the study in general: Gliomas, especially low-grade, showed above-expected tissue-blood divergence; non-neoplastic patients showed below.

Concerning this clonotype: Its antigen is as yet unknown. One end of the junction fails to match germline, which may point to a read error.

This sequence was found in a human donor with low-grade glioma or glioblastoma, undergoing nonglioma brain surgery, or in good health (not recorded which). The chain carries TRBV7-8 and TRBJ2-6; D may be TRBD2 (6 bases). The material sequenced was glioma tissue, nonneoplastic brain tissue, or PBMCs (not recorded which). CDR3: CASSQNPVPSAGANVLTF. CDR3 coding DNA: TGTGCCAGCAGCCAAAACCCCGTCCCTAGCGCTGGTGCCAACGTCCTGACTTTC.